This T cell receptor beta chain appears in the sequencing data of a study of CD8 T cells in ankylosing spondylitis. Germline loops: CDR1 LNHDA, CDR2 SQIVND (reference sequence). The CDR3 length is 12 residues. Trimming shortened V by 2 bases and J by 7 bases, and 7 bases separated the two germline ends. This clonotype was picked up a small number of times. MiXCR was run by TCRdb on the 5' RACE reads, yielding one entry per CDR3 protein. Here the sample spans about 150,000 distinct CDR3 sequences, about an eighth being singletons. What was sequenced was blood, either unsorted or a sorted T cell fraction (not recorded which). This sequence was found in a female donor with ankylosing spondylitis or in good health (not recorded which). The J gene is TRBJ2-3, the V gene TRBV19; no firm D call. The CDR3 nucleotides read TGTGCCAGTAGTATAAGGGCGAATACGCAGTATTTT. Protein sequence: CASSIRANTQYF. The full variable domain, its missing parts supplied by reference TRBV19 and TRBJ2-3, is DGGITQSPKYLFRKEGQNVTLSCEQNLNHDAMYWYRQDPGQGLRLIYYSQIVNDFQKGDIAEGYSVSREKKESFPLTVTSAQKNPTAFYLCASSIRANTQYFGPGTRLTVL.